The present entry profiles one T cell receptor beta chain with its context. Libraries were prepared by immunoSEQ multiplex PCR; TCRdb keeps only in-frame clonotypes and omits some of them. The sample lists about 50,000 clones; more than 65% were seen once. CDR1 is LGHNA and CDR2 is YNFKEQ in the germline V gene. V was cut by 0 bases and J by 1 base, with 10 bases left in between. The length of the CDR3 is 15 residues. The data derive from a study of OX40 agonist ivuxolimab in advanced cancers. About the study: The patients got ivuxolimab, which is an agonistic anti-OX40 (CD134) antibody. Every 2 weeks, patients got intravenous ivuxolimab at one of six dose levels (0.01-10 mg/kg).

The chain joins TRBV4-2 to TRBJ2-7; a possible D gene is TRBD1 (6 bases). The sequence was obtained from an adult with an advanced solid tumor such as melanoma, head and neck, liver or kidney cancer. Sample: CD4+ or CD8+ T cells sorted from blood, taken in a trial of the OX40 agonist ivuxolimab. CDR3 sequence (DNA): TGTGCCAGCAGCCAAGACAACAGGGAATCCTACGAGCAGTACTTC. The encoded protein is CASSQDNRESYEQYF.